This T cell receptor (beta chain) was identified in a study of T cell responses to AZD1222 COVID-19 vaccine. Using immunoSEQ multiplex PCR, the repertoire was profiled, and TCRdb retains in-frame clones only, with some absent. Of about 79,000 clones in the sample, 80% were seen once. About this clone itself: Its antigen is undetermined.

General study findings and limits: At baseline, seropositivity was found in only six or seven AZD1222 recipients. Close to half of spike-specific TCRs reportedly recognize unmutated variant regions.

Trimming at V came to 2 bases and at J to 7 bases, leaving 10 bases not matched to a gene. The CDR3 is 16 residues long. The V gene's germline CDR1 is SGHRS and CDR2 YFSETQ. The receptor was isolated from an adult in good health. The rearrangement joins TRBV5-1 to TRBJ2-5, with 11 bases aligning to TRBD2. The specimen was peripheral blood, collected on day 0 of AZD1222 vaccination. CDR3 in DNA: TGCGCCAGCAGCTTAGATCCGGGACTAGCGGAAGGGACCCAGTACTTC. Its translation: CASSLDPGLAEGTQYF.